What follows is one T cell receptor beta chain and its context. Its antigen specificity is not known. Per-base quality was not reported, and no clone a single base away is much larger than it. This sample was included in a study of OX40 agonist ivuxolimab in advanced cancers. Broadly, across the study: Ivuxolimab was a fully human IgG2 agonistic monoclonal antibody targeting the costimulatory receptor OX40 (CD134). Intravenous ivuxolimab was administered to patients every 2 weeks at six dose levels: 0.01, 0.1, 0.3, 1.5, 3 and 10 mg/kg. Among the 52 dose-escalation patients, around 20 had hepatocellular carcinoma, roughly 15 melanoma, 9 renal cell carcinoma and 9 head and neck cancer. In the dose-escalation cohort, around 80% of patients were male, and the mean age was 60 years with a range of roughly 23 to 79. Patients were allowed to have had prior anti-PD-1, anti-PD-L1 or anti-CTLA-4 therapy, and approximately 40% of the dose-escalation patients had previously received checkpoint inhibitors. Partial responses were achieved by three dose-escalation patients, of whom one had hepatocellular carcinoma and two had cutaneous melanoma. Peripheral TCRbeta sequencing was intended to test whether TCR sequence diversity was altered and clonal T-cell expansion was caused by ivuxolimab. The paper describes the monotherapy dose-escalation part (N ≈ 49 patients) of the phase I trial of ivuxolimab.

What the research found in general, with its limitations: The antigen specificity of the clonally expanded peripheral T cells was not determined. Clonal expansion of both CD4+ and CD8+ blood T cells was observed from baseline to week 6 at doses 0.1 to 3.0 mg/kg. Partial responders in the 0.1-3.0 mg/kg groups had among the lowest normalized peripheral clonal expansion, especially among CD8+ T cells. Low levels of normalized T-cell clonal expansion were also seen in some nonresponding patients. On average, CD8+ T cells showed more expanded clones than CD4+ T cells after ivuxolimab.

Reading from cysteine to phenylalanine, the CDR3 counts 15 amino acids. Only the CDR3 DNA stays, 45 bases, in frame from base 1. As encoded in the germline V gene, CDR1 is MNHNS while CDR2 is SASEGT. Unmatched junction bases come to 8, with V trimmed by 5 bases and J by 8 bases. The trial excluded patients who had a history of autoimmune disease or who were on systemic immunosuppression. Peripheral blood for TCR sequencing was collected from all dose cohorts at baseline, on cycle 4 day 1, and on cycle 7 day 1. Samples were obtained from an open-label, multicenter, first-in-human phase I dose-escalation trial of ivuxolimab. Adults with locally advanced or metastatic melanoma, renal cell carcinoma, hepatocellular carcinoma or head and neck squamous cell carcinoma were enrolled in the trial. Before TCR sequencing, CD4+ T cells and CD8+ T cells were sorted from peripheral blood as separate populations.

Genomic DNA was isolated from the sorted cells so that the TCRbeta CDR3 region could be sequenced. The immunoSEQ Assay was used to sequence the TCRbeta CDR3 regions. TCRdb limited this immuneACCESS table to in-frame rearrangements with V and J called. A share of clones is missing; checked studies link under half to unresolved V genes, and the rest is unexplained. This sample is represented by about 32,000 clones; roughly 80% of them were singletons. The ten largest clones capture about 20% of the sample. The sequenced sample was CD4+ or CD8+ T cells sorted from blood, obtained in a trial of the OX40 agonist ivuxolimab. The chain was built from TRBV6-1 and TRBJ1-4, with 10 middle bases fitting TRBD1. This TCR was sampled from an adult with an advanced solid tumor such as melanoma, head and neck, liver or kidney cancer. The nucleotide sequence reads as follows: TGTGCCAGCAGTTCCACGACAGGGGGCAACGAAAAACTGTTTTTT. Translated, this is CASSSTTGGNEKLFF.